This T cell receptor (beta chain) was identified in a study of cytomegalovirus exposure and HLA in healthy donors (dated by TCRdb to 2015 to 2018). In terms of the full investigation: An earlier analysis of approximately 640 of the donors reported roughly 270 Gb of sequence data and roughly 110 million unique TCR beta sequences from approximately 180 million T cells. An early release that covered roughly 600 HLA-typed donors contained approximately 300 gigabases of sequencing data and tens of millions of unique TCR sequences. Among the roughly 400 genotyped donors, roughly 80% belonged to the genetic ancestry cluster associated with self-reported Caucasian donors. The study aimed to test whether signatures of past pathogen exposure could be identified by cataloging public T cell receptors. Using immunosequencing, the study profiled T cell repertoires from about 620 subjects and related those repertoires to cytomegalovirus serostatus. In addition to the first cohort of approximately 670 subjects, a separate validation cohort of 130 or so different subjects was used. To predict cytomegalovirus infection status, the study combined high-throughput TCR immunosequencing, statistical association of individual TCRs with disease status, and machine learning. A later analysis re-analyzed previously published TCR beta repertoires from approximately 700 donors and added high-resolution HLA genotyping to study TCR occurrence patterns. Rather than using new phenotypic data, the later analysis identified candidate immune exposures from TCR beta sequences and from how often those sequences occurred across donors. To decide whether each TCR beta V gene segment behaved as functional or pseudogenic, an earlier analysis of fewer than 750 of the donors relied on high-throughput TCR beta sequencing. Donor age, sex, ethnicity and CMV serostatus were compiled alongside the repertoire data. A later genetic analysis took genome-wide SNP genotypes for about three fifths of the 666 donors and used that subset as a discovery cohort. Every discovery cohort repertoire had been produced on one sequencing platform. Class I and class II HLA loci were covered by the typing at four-digit resolution. The number of typed donors differed by locus: 629-630 for A, B, C, DRB1 and DQB1; approximately 530 for DQA1; 606 for DPA1; and roughly 490 for DPB1. Roughly five DR-DQ haplotypes were treated as single units for association and clustering because of strong linkage in the cohort. Among 300 to 500 genotyped donors of the cohort, an average of about 220,000 unique TCR beta nucleotide sequences was sequenced per donor, of which about 19% were non-productive. Findings and caveats that apply to the study as a whole: When HLA alleles, especially DR and DQ, strongly co-occurred, TCR associations were difficult to assign to individual alleles. The classifier was reported to diagnose cytomegalovirus status with high specificity and sensitivity in both the original cohort and the validation cohort. Linkage disequilibrium might explain the correlated functional status among segregating V segments, but an unknown experimental factor could not be ruled out. A few of the identified cytomegalovirus-associated TCR beta chains were confirmed in vitro to be specific for cytomegalovirus antigens. A later analysis found that most CMV-associated TCR beta chains appeared HLA-restricted, with HLA associations seemingly driven largely by CMV exposure. At a false discovery rate of 0.05, a later analysis linked 16,000 or so TCR beta sequences to specific HLA alleles. According to the authors, the approach could potentially be generalized to other disease states and immunological phenotypes. A total of around 150 TCR beta chains were listed by the study as associated with cytomegalovirus. Because HLA typing was missing for some donors at each locus, association tests included only the typed subset. For the cohort, immune exposure information was limited to CMV serostatus. The earlier analysis of fewer than 750 of the donors excluded some 15 rarely observed V segments, including chromosome 9 orphons, because counts were too low. Most TCR sequences were seen in very few donors, while some public TCRs were found in many individuals. In a later analysis, several top co-occurrence clusters were reported to appear linked to parvovirus B19, influenza, CMV and Epstein-Barr virus. According to a later genetic analysis, donors in an Asian-associated ancestry cluster had fewer N-insertions in productive TCRs than the approximately 650-donor mean. V-gene and J-gene trimming of TCR beta chains was associated with a missense DCLRE1C variant in a later genetic analysis, and the association was replicated in an independent cohort. In this cohort, only TCR beta chains were sequenced, and detectable features were limited by the absence of alpha or paired-chain data. In a later analysis, HLA-associated TCR beta chains showed more clonal expansion and lower generation probabilities than non-associated chains that were equally common. A cluster of highly shared sequence variants was judged likely to be a technical artifact of the sequencing pipeline. In an earlier analysis of 587 of the donors, most TCR beta V segments appeared in productive rearrangements about 87% or about 30% of the time, broadly matching IMGT annotations. A further reported finding was that TCR beta sequences accurately predicted the HLA-A and HLA-B alleles for most subjects in the first cohort. In a later analysis, the rate of TCR association differed among HLA loci, with DRB1 alleles having the most associated TCRs and HLA-C alleles having the fewest. Because the 87-base-pair reads could not distinguish some IMGT-functional V segments, including TRBV6-2 and TRBV6-3, those segments were excluded. Roughly uniform sequencing depth across donors was assumed in presence/absence analyses, although this assumption may not hold.

The library relied on the immunoSEQ multiplex PCR assay. For the multiplex PCR, a mixture combining 60 forward primers for TCR Vbeta segments and 13 reverse primers for TCR Jbeta segments was used. The CDR3 region of rearranged TCR beta genes was amplified from genomic DNA by a multiplex PCR assay. Amplified TCR beta libraries were sequenced as 87-base-pair reads on the Illumina HiSeq System. The source study handled its data this way. Across the 600 to 700 repertoires, a later analysis counted some 81 million unique TCR beta chains, 8.5 million to 12 million of which were shared by at least two donors. To remove PCR and sequencing errors, raw reads were error-corrected and collapsed into unique sequences using a nearest-neighbor algorithm that merged closely related sequences. CDR3 sequences were aligned to IMGT reference sequences to assign V, D and J gene segments. For a sequence to be retained, a match of at least six nucleotides was required to both a V gene segment and a J gene segment. Rearrangements were classified as productive when the CDR3 lacked stop codons and remained in frame with V and J, and all other rearrangements were classified as non-productive. Following IMGT convention, CDR3 was defined as the stretch from the second conserved V-encoded cysteine to the conserved J-encoded phenylalanine. The earlier analysis of about 610 of the donors excluded sequences that lacked an unambiguous match to a single V gene segment. In an earlier analysis of 587 of the donors, V segments were called functional above 56.7% productive rearrangements and were called segregating when the between-donor standard deviation exceeded 5%. A statistical classification framework was built for diagnosing cytomegalovirus status from the catalog of TCR beta chain sequences. A later analysis assigned V and J genes by comparing TCR nucleotide sequences with IMGT/GENE-DB human TR gene sequences. In a later analysis, CDR3 sequences and most-parsimonious VDJ recombination scenarios were assigned using the TCRdist pipeline. In a later analysis, each TCR beta chain was defined by its CDR3 amino acid sequence together with its V-gene family, and reads without a unique V-gene family were excluded. To address suspected cross-contamination and a sequencing artifact, a later analysis removed 592 highly shared, low-generation-probability nucleotide sequences. In a later analysis, a clonal expansion index for each public chain was calculated from normalized within-repertoire ranks of inferred template counts. A later analysis computed generation probabilities with a VDJ recombination model fitted to out-of-frame rearrangements, and checked the results against IGoR. Hypergeometric tests were used in a later analysis to score TCR-TCR, TCR-HLA and TCR-CMV co-occurrence, with a repertoire-size bias correction applied to the TCR pairs. In a later analysis, false discovery rates were estimated by permuting HLA or CMV assignments 20 times. In a later analysis, co-occurring TCRs were grouped using DBSCAN, with TCRdist sequence similarity added in when clustering inside HLA-allele-positive subsets. For co-occurrence clustering, repertoires with fewer than 30,000 or more than 120,000 public chains were excluded, along with 4 to 6 repertoires with anomalous nucleotide sharing. The table was pulled from immuneACCESS by TCRdb, which kept in-frame rearrangements only. Such tables lose some clones; where checked, under half of the loss comes from unresolved V genes, and the rest has no known cause. V and J calls and clone size are copied from that table; D and trimming were computed from the DNA. The sample includes 90,000 to 140,000 clones, with 69% observed a single time. Approximately 3% of the sample belongs to the ten largest clones.

In regard to this clone: Its antigen remains unidentified. Base qualities are not provided; no much larger clone lies one nucleotide away.

Relative to germline, V is missing 4 bases and J is missing 3 bases, with 12 bases of the junction outside any gene match. The CDR1 and CDR2 encoded by the germline V gene are SGHRS and YFSETQ. The CDR3, cysteine through phenylalanine, is 19 amino acids long. CDR3 DNA is the only sequence kept; it has 57 bases, read in frame from the first base. The cohort comprised under 700 healthy bone marrow donors. At the time of sampling, every cohort member was nominally healthy, though immune exposures that went unrecorded were likely present. The donor tested CMV seronegative, placing the donor among the 352 seronegative members of the cohort. A peripheral blood sample was provided by each donor, and peripheral blood mononuclear cells were used for TCR beta sequencing. The Qiagen DNeasy Blood Extraction Kit was used to extract genomic DNA from the blood cell samples.

This sequence was found in a man aged 25 to 45 in good health and CMV-seronegative. This chain is built from TRBV5-1 and TRBJ2-1; 14 bases in the junction line up with TRBD2. Input material: PBMCs. The CDR3 corresponds to CASSPGGTSGSRSYNEQFF. In nucleotides, the sequence is TGCGCCAGCAGCCCGGGGGGGACTAGCGGGAGTAGGAGCTACAATGAGCAGTTCTTC.